This T cell receptor beta chain was obtained from a study of cytomegalovirus exposure and HLA in healthy donors. Whole-study results and caveats: The study put 150 to 200 TCR beta chains on its list as cytomegalovirus-associated.

PCR involved 60 Vbeta and 13 Jbeta primers. Libraries were prepared by immunoSEQ multiplex PCR; TCRdb keeps only in-frame clonotypes and omits some of them. This sample yields 150,000 to 200,000 clones, of which 75% are seen a single time; almost 3% belongs to the top ten. As regards this clone: Its antigen remains unknown.

The CDR3 spans 15 residues. After removal of 5 bases from V and 3 bases from J, the junction contained 6 bases not matched to a gene. The germline gives CDR1 SEHNR, CDR2 FQNEAQ (reference sequence). Sequencing input: PBMCs. The chain joins TRBV7-9 to TRBJ2-5, with 10 bases aligning to TRBD1. This sequence originates from a woman between 50 and 59 years old in good health and CMV-seropositive. CDR3 region: CASSLTGTGEETQYF. CDR3 DNA: TGTGCCAGCAGCCTAACCGGGACAGGGGAAGAGACCCAGTACTTC.